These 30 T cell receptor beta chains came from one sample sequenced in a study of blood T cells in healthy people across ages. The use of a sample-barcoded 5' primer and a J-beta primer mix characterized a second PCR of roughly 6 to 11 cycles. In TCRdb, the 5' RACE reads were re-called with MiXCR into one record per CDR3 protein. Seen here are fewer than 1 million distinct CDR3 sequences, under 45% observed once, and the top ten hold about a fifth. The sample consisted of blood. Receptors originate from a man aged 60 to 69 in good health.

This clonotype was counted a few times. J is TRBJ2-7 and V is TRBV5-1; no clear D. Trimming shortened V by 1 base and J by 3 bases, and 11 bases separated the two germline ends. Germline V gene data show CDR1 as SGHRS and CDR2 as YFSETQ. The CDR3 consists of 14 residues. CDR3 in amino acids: CASSLLTRNYEQYF. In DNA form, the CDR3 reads TGCGCCAGCAGCTTGCTGACTCGGAACTACGAGCAGTACTTC.

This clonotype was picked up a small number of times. The CDR3 nucleotides read TGTGCCAGCAGCCCGTTCGCGGACAGTAATTCACCCCTCCACTTT. Protein sequence: CASSPFADSNSPLHF. This chain connects TRBV7-8 to TRBJ1-6; D may be TRBD1 (6 bases). V lost 5 bases and J 6 bases, leaving 14 bases between the germline ends. The V gene's germline CDR1 is SGHVS and CDR2 FQNEAQ. The CDR3 has 15 amino acids.

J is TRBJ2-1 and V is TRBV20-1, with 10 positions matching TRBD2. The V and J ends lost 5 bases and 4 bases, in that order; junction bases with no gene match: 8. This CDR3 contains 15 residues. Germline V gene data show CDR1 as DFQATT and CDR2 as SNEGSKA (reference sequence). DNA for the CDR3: TGCAGTGCTCGTTTAGCGGGGGGAACTTACAATGAGCAGTTCTTC. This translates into CSARLAGGTYNEQFF.

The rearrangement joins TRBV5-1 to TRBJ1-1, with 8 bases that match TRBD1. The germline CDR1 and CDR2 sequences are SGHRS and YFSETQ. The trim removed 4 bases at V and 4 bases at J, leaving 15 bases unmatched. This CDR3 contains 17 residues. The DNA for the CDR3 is TGCGCCAGCAGCCGAAACCCCGGCAGGGGGCTGACCACTGAAGCTTTCTTT. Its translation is CASSRNPGRGLTTEAFF.

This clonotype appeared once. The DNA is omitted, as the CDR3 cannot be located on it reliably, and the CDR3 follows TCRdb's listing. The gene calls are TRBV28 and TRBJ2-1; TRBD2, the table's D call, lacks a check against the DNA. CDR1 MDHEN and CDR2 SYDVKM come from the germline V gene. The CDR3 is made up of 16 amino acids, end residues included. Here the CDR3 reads CASSFGAGSSYNELFF.

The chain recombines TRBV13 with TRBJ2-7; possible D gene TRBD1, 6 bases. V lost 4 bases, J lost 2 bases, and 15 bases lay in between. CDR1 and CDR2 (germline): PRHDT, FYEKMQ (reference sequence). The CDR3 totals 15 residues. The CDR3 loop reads CASSSGGGLPYEQYF. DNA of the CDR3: TGTGCCAGCAGCTCCGGTGGGGGCCTCCCCTACGAGCAGTACTTC.

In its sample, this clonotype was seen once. The CDR3 nucleotides read TGTGCCAGCAGTGATAGCGGGGGAACTACCTACGAGCAGTACTTC. This gives the protein CASSDSGGTTYEQYF. This chain uses TRBV6-1 with TRBJ2-7, with 9 positions matching TRBD2. Unmatched junction bases numbered 5, after V lost 3 bases and J lost 2 bases. Per germline, CDR1 MNHNS and CDR2 SASEGT. This CDR3 is 15 amino acids long.

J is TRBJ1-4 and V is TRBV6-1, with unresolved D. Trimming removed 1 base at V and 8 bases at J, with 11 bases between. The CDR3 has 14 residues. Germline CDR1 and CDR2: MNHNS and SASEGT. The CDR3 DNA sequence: TGTGCCAGCAGTGAAGGCAGCCATAACGAAAAACTGTTTTTT. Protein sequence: CASSEGSHNEKLFF.

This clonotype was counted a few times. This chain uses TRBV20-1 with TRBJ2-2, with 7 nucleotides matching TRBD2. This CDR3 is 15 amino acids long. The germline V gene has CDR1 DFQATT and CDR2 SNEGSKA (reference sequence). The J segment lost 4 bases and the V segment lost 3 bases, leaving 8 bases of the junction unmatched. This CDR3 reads CSARGEGMGTGELFF. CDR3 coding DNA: TGCAGTGCTAGGGGGGAGGGGATGGGCACCGGGGAGCTGTTTTTT.

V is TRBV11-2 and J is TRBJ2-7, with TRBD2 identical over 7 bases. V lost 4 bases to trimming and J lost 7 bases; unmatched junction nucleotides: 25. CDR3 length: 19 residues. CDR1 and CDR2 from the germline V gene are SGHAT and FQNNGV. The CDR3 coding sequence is TGTGCCAGCAGCTCCAATTTGGGGGAGGGACTCCCTGGGGGGAATGAGCAGTACTTC. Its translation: CASSSNLGEGLPGGNEQYF.

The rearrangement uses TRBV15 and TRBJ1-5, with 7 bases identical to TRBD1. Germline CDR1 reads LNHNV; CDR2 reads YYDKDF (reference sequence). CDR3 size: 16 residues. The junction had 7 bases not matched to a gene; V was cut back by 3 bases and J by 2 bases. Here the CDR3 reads CATSRDRLAGNQPQHF. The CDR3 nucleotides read TGTGCCACCAGCAGGGACAGGTTGGCTGGCAATCAGCCCCAGCATTTT.

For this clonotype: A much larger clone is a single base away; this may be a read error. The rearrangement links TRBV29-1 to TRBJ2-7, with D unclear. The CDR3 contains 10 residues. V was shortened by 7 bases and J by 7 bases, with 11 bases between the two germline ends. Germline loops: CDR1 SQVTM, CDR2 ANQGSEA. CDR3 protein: CSGLDVEQYF. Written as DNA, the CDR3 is TGCAGCGGTTTGGATGTTGAGCAGTACTTC.

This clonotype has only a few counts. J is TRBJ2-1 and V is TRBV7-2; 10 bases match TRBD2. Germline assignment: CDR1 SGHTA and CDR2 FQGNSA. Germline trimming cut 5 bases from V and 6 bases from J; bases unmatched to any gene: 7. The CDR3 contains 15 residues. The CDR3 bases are TGTGCCAGCAGCGAAATGACTAGCGGGTTCAATGAGCAGTTCTTC. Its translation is CASSEMTSGFNEQFF.

The CDR3 loop reads CASSQALGATEAFF. For the CDR3, the DNA is TGTGCCAGCAGCCAAGCCCTTGGCGCCACTGAAGCTTTCTTT. The rearrangement uses TRBV3-1 and TRBJ1-1; D ambiguous. V lost 1 base and J 4 bases, leaving 10 bases between the germline ends. This CDR3 region has 14 residues. CDR1 is LGHDT, CDR2 YNNKEL, per germline (reference sequence).

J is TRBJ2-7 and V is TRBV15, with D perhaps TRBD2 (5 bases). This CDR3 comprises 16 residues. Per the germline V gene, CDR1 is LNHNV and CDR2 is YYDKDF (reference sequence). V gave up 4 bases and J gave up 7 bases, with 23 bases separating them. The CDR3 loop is CATSIRSGSSYNEQYF. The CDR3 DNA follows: TGTGCCACCAGCATTAGATCGGGGAGTTCTTACAATGAGCAGTACTTC.

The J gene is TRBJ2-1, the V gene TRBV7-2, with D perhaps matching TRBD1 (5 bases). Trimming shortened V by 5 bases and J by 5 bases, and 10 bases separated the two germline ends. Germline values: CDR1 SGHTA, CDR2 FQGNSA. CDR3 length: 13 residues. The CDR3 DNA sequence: TGTGCCAGCAGCGTAGTCAGGGACAATGAGCAGTTCTTC. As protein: CASSVVRDNEQFF.

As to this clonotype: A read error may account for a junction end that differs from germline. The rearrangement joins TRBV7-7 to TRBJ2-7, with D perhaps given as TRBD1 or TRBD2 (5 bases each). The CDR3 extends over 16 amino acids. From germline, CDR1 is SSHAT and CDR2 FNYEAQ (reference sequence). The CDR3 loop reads CASSFWTGRSSYEQYF. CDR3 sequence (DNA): TGTGCTAGCAGCTTTTGGACGGGACGTAGCTCCTACGAGCAGTACTTC.

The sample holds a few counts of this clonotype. This CDR3 reads CASSPKGQGGYGYTF. CDR3 bases: TGTGCCAGCAGCCCAAAGGGACAGGGTGGGTATGGCTACACCTTC. The chain uses TRBV12-3 or TRBV12-4 and TRBJ1-2; 9 bases are a match to TRBD1. J gave up 5 bases and V 6 bases, and 10 bases lay outside the gene matches. CDR3 length: 15 amino acids.

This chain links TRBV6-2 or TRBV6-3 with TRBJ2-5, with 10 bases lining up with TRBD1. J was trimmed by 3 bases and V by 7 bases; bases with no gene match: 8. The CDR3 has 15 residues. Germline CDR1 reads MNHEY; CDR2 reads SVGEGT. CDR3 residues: CASNIRGTGEETQYF. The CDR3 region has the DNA TGTGCCAGCAATATACGGGGGACAGGGGAAGAGACCCAGTACTTC.

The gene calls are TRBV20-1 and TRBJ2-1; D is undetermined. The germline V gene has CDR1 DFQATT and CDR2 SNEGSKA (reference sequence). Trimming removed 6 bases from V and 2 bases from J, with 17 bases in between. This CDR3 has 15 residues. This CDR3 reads CSAHTLSRTYNEQFF. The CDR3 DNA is TGCAGTGCCCATACCCTAAGCAGGACCTACAATGAGCAGTTCTTC.

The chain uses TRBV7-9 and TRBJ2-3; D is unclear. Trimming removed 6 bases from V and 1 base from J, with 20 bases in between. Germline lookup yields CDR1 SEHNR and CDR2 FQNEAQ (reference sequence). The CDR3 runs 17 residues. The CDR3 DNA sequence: TGTGCCAGCAGAGGGATACGGCCACCAAAAGGCACAGATACGCAGTATTTT. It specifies CASRGIRPPKGTDTQYF.

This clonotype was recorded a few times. The CDR3: CASTTGTGSGEQYF. In DNA, the CDR3 is TGTGCCAGCACCACCGGGACAGGGAGTGGGGAGCAGTACTTC. V gene TRBV6-2 or TRBV6-3 combines with J gene TRBJ2-7; 9 nucleotides match TRBD1. From germline, CDR1 is MNHEY and CDR2 SVGEGT. The junction had 11 bases not matched to a gene; V was cut back by 7 bases and J by 7 bases. The CDR3 totals 14 residues.

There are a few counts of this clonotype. CDR3 region: CASRLGQPGTDTQYF. The CDR3 DNA reads as TGTGCCAGCAGGCTAGGACAGCCAGGCACAGATACGCAGTATTTT. V is TRBV12-3 or TRBV12-4 and J is TRBJ2-3; TRBD1 might be the D (6 bases). This CDR3 has 15 residues. Trimming left V 6 bases short and J 1 base short, with 14 bases between.

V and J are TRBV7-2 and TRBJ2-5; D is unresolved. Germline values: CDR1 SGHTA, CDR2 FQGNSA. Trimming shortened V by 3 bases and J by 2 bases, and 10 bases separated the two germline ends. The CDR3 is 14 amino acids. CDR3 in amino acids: CASSFSALQETQYF. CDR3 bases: TGTGCCAGCAGCTTTTCAGCTCTACAAGAGACCCAGTACTTC.

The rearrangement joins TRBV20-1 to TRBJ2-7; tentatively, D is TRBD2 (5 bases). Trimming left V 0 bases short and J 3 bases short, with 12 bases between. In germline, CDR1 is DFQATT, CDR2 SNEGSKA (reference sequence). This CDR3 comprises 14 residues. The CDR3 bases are TGCAGTGCTAGAGACCCACGACGGGGCTACGAGCAGTACTTC. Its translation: CSARDPRRGYEQYF.

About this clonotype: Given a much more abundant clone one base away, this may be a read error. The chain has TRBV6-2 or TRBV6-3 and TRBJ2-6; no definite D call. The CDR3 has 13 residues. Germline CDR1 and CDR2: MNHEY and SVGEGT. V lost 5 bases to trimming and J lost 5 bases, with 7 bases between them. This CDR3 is CASSKSRANVLTF. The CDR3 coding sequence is TGTGCCAGCAGTAAGTCTAGGGCCAACGTCCTGACTTTC.

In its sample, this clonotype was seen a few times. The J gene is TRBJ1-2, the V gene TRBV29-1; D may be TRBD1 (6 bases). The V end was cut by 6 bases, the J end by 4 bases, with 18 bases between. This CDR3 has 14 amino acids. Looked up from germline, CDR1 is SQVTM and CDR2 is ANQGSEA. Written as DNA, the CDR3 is TGCAGCGTCGACGGGGGGCCTAATCGCTATGGCTACACCTTC. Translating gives CSVDGGPNRYGYTF.

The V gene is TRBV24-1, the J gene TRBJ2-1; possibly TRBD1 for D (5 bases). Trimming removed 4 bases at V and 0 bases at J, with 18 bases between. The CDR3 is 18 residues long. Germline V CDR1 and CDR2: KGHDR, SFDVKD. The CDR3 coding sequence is TGTGCCACCAGTGAGTTCAATAGGGGCCGGAGCTCCTACAATGAGCAGTTCTTC. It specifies CATSEFNRGRSSYNEQFF.

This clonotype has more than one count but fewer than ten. The CDR3 loop reads CASSIQTSTEAFF. The CDR3 DNA reads TGTGCCAGCAGCATACAGACCTCGACTGAAGCTTTCTTT. The chain links TRBV7-2 to TRBJ1-1; D remains ambiguous. Between the trimmed V and J ends, which lost 5 bases and 5 bases, there was a span of 12 bases. This CDR3 contains 13 residues. Germline V gene lookup returns CDR1 SGHTA and CDR2 FQGNSA. Full variable domain (outside the CDR3, taken from reference TRBV7-2 and TRBJ1-1): GAGVSQSPSNKVTEKGKDVELRCDPISGHTALYWYRQSLGQGLEFLIYFQGNSAPDKSGLPSDRFSAERTGGSVSTLTIQRTQQEDSAVYLCASSIQTSTEAFFGQGTRLTVV.

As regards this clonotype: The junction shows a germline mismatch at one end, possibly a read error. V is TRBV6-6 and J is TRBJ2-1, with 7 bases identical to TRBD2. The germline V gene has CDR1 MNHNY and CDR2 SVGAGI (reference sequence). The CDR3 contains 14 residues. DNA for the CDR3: TGTACCAGCTCACCCTACGGCGGGGGCAATGAGCAGTTCTTC. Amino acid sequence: CTSSPYGGGNEQFF.